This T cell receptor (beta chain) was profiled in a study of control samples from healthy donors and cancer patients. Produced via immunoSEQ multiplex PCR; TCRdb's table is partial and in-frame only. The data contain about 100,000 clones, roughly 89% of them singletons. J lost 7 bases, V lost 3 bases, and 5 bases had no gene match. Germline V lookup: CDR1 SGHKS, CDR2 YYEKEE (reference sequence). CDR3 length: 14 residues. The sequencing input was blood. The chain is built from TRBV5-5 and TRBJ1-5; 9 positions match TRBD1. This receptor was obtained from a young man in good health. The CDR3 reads CASSSTGGGQPQHF. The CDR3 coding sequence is TGTGCCAGCAGCTCTACAGGGGGCGGCCAGCCCCAGCATTTT.